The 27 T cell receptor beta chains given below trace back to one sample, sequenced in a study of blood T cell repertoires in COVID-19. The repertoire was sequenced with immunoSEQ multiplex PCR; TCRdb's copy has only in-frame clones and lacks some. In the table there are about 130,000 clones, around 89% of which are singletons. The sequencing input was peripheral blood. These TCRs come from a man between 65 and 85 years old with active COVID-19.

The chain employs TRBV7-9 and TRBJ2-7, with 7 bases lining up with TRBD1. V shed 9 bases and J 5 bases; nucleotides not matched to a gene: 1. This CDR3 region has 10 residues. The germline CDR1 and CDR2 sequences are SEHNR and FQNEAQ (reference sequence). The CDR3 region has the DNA TGTGCCAGACAGGGGAACGAGCAGTACTTC. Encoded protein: CARQGNEQYF.

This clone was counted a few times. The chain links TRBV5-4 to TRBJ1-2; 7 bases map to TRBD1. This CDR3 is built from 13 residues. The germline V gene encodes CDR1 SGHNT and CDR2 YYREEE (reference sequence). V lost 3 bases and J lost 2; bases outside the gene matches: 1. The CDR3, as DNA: TGTGCCAGCAGCTCGACAGGGAACTATGGCTACACCTTC. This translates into CASSSTGNYGYTF.

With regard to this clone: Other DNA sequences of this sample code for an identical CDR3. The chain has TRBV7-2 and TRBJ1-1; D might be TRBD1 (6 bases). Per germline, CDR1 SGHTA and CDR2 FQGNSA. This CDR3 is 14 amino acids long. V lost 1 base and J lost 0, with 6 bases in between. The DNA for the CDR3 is TGTGCCAGCAGCTTAGACAGGGTGAACACTGAAGCTTTCTTT. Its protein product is CASSLDRVNTEAFF.

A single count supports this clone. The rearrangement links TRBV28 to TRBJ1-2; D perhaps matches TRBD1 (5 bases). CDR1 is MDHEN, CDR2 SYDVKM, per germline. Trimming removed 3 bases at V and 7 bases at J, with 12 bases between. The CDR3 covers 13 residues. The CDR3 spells CASSLGGRGGYTF. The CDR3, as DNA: TGTGCCAGCAGTTTGGGGGGAAGGGGTGGCTACACCTTC.

The CDR3 reads CASSYSKGGNIQYF. The CDR3 coding sequence is TGTGCCAGCAGTTACTCGAAGGGAGGAAACATTCAGTACTTC. The chain couples TRBV6-5 to TRBJ2-4, with D perhaps matching TRBD2 (6 bases). The CDR3 length is 14 residues. V lost 0 bases, J lost 6 bases, and 9 bases lay in between. Per germline, CDR1 MNHEY and CDR2 SVGAGI.

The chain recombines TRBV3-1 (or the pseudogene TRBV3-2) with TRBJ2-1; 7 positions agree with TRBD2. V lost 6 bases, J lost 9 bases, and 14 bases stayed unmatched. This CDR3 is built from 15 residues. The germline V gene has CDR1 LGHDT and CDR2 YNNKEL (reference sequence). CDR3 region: CASSPGTILTTEQFF. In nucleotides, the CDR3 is TGTGCCAGCAGTCCCGGGACTATACTTACTACTGAGCAGTTCTTC.

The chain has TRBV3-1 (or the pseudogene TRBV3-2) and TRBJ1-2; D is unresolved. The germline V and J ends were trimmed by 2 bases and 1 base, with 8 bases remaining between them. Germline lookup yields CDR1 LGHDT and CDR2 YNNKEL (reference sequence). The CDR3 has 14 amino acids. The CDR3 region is CASSQLTVNYGYTF. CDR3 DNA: TGTGCCAGCAGCCAACTAACAGTTAACTATGGCTACACCTTC.

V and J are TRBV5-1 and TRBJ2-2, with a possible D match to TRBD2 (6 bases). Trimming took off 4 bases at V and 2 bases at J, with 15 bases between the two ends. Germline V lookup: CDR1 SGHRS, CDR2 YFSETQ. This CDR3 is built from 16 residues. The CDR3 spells CASSAGRLFNTGELFF. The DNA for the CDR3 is TGCGCCAGCAGCGCCGGGAGATTATTTAACACCGGGGAGCTGTTTTTT.

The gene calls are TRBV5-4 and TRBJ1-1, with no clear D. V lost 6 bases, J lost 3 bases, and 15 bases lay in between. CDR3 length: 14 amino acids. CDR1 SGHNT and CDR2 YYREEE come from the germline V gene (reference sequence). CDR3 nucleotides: TGTGCCAGCAAGACGGAAACCGCGGACACTGAAGCTTTCTTT. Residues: CASKTETADTEAFF.

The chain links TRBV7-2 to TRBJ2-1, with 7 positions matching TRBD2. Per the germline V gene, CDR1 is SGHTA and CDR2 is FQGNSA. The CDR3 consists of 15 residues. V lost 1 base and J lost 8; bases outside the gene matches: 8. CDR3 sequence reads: CASSLVGLAEHEQFF. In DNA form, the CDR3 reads TGTGCCAGCAGCTTAGTTGGGCTAGCGGAGCATGAGCAGTTCTTC.

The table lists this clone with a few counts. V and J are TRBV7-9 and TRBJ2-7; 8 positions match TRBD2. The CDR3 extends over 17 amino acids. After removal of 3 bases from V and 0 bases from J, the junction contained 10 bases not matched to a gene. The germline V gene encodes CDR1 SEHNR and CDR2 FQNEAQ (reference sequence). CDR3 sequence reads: CASSFPSGSRSSYEQYF. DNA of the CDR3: TGTGCCAGCAGCTTCCCTAGCGGGTCTAGGAGCTCCTACGAGCAGTACTTC.

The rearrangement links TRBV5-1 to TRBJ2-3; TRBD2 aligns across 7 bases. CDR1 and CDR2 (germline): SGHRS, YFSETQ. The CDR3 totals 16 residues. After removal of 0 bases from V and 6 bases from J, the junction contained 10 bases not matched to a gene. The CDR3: CASSLGAGDPLDTQYF. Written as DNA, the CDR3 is TGCGCCAGCAGCTTGGGGGCGGGGGACCCCCTTGATACGCAGTATTTT.

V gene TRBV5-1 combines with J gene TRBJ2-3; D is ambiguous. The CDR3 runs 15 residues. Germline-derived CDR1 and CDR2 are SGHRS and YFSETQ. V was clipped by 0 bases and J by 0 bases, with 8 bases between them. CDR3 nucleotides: TGCGCCAGCAGCTTGGATCCAGGTAGCACAGATACGCAGTATTTT. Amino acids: CASSLDPGSTDTQYF.

CDR3 DNA sequence: TGTGCCACCAGCAGAGATCTAGGGACTCAGTACCAAGAGACCCAGTACTTC. Translating it yields CATSRDLGTQYQETQYF. The rearrangement uses TRBV15 and TRBJ2-5; possibly TRBD2 for D (6 bases). The CDR3 totals 17 residues. V lost 0 bases, J lost 0 bases, and 14 bases lay in between. The germline gives CDR1 LNHNV, CDR2 YYDKDF (reference sequence).

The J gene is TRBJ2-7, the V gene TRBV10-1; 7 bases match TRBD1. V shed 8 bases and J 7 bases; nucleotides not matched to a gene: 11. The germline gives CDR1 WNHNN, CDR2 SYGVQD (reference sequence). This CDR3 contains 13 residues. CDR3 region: CASGKDRSVEQYF. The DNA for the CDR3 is TGCGCCAGCGGCAAGGACAGGTCCGTTGAGCAGTACTTC.

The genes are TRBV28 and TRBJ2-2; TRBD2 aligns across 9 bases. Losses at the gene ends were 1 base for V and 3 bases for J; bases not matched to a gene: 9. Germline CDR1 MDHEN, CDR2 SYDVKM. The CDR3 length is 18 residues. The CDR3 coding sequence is TGTGCCAGCAGTTTATTTCGCGGGAGGGAGTCTTACACCGGGGAGCTGTTTTTT. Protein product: CASSLFRGRESYTGELFF.

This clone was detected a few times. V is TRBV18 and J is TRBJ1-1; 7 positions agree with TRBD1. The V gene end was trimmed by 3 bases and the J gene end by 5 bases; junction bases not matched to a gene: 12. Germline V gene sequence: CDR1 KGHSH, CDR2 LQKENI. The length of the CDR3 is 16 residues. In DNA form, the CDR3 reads TGTGCCAGCTCACCGGAGACAGGGTCGAGGGGGACTGAAGCTTTCTTT. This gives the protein CASSPETGSRGTEAFF. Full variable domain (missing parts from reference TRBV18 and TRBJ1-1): NAGVMQNPRHLVRRRGQEARLRCSPMKGHSHVYWYRQLPEEGLKFMVYLQKENIIDESGMPKERFSAEFPKEGPSILRIQQVVRGDSAAYFCASSPETGSRGTEAFFGQGTRLTVV.

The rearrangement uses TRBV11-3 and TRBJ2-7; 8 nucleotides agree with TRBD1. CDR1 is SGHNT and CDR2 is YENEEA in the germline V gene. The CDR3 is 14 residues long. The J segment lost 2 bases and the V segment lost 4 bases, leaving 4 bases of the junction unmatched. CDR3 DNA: TGTGCCAGCAGCTCCGGGACAGGACCCTACGAGCAGTACTTC. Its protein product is CASSSGTGPYEQYF.

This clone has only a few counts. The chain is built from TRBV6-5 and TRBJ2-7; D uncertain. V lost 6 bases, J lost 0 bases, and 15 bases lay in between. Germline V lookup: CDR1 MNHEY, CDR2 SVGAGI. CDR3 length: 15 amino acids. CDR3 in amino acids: CASSHGGANSYEQYF. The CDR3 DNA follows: TGTGCCAGCAGCCATGGCGGAGCGAACTCCTACGAGCAGTACTTC.

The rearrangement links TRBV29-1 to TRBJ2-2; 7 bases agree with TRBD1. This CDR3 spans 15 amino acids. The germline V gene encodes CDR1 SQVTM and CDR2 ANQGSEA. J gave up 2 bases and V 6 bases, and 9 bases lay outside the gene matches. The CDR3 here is CSVTVGTANTGELFF. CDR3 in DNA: TGCAGCGTGACCGTCGGGACAGCTAACACCGGGGAGCTGTTTTTT.

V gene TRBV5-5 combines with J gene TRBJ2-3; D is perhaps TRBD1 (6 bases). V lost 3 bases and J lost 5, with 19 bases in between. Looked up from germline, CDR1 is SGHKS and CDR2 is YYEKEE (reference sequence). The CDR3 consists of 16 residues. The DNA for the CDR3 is TGTGCCAGCAGCTCGTTACCGGGACAAGGGGGAGATACGCAGTATTTT. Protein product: CASSSLPGQGGDTQYF.

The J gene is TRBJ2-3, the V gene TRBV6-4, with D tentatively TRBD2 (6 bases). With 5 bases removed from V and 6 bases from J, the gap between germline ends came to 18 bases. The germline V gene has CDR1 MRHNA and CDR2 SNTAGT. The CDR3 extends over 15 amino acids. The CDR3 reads CASSLTSLTSDTQYF. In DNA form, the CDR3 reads TGTGCCAGCAGTTTAACTAGCCTAACTTCGGATACGCAGTATTTT.

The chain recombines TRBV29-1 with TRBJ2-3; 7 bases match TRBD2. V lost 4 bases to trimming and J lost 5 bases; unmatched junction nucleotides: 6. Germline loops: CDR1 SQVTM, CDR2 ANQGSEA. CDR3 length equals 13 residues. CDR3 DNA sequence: TGCAGCGTTGGACTAGCAGGAGGAGATACGCAGTATTTT. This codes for CSVGLAGGDTQYF.

The CDR3 loop is CASKAGQASYEQYF. CDR3 nucleotide sequence: TGTGCCAGCAAGGCAGGGCAAGCATCCTACGAGCAGTACTTC. The V call is TRBV2, the J call TRBJ2-7, with D tentatively TRBD1 (5 bases). Germline values: CDR1 SNHLY, CDR2 FYNNEI. The V gene lost 7 bases and the J gene lost 1 base, with 14 bases spanning the gap. This CDR3 has 14 amino acids.

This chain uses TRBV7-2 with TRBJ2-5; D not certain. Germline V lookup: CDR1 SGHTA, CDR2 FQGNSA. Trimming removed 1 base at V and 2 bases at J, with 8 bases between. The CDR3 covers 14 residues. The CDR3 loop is CASSLVAAQETQYF. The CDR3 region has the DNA TGTGCCAGCAGCTTAGTGGCGGCTCAAGAGACCCAGTACTTC. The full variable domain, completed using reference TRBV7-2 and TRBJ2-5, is GAGVSQSPSNKVTEKGKDVELRCDPISGHTALYWYRQSLGQGLEFLIYFQGNSAPDKSGLPSDRFSAERTGGSVSTLTIQRTQQEDSAVYLCASSLVAAQETQYFGPGTRLLVL.

This CDR3 is CASSLTGWSKLFF. The CDR3 region has the DNA TGTGCCAGCAGCTTAACAGGCTGGTCAAAACTGTTTTTT. The chain is built from TRBV7-7 and TRBJ1-4; D might be TRBD1 (5 bases). Germline loops: CDR1 SSHAT, CDR2 FNYEAQ (reference sequence). The CDR3 loop spans 13 amino acids. V shed 2 bases and J shed 10 bases, with 11 bases lying between them.

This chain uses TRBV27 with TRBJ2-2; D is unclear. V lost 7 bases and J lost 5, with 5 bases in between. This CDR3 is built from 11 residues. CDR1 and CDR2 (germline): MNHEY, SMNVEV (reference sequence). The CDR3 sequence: CASTKTGELFF. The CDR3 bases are TGTGCCAGCACCAAAACCGGGGAGCTGTTTTTT.